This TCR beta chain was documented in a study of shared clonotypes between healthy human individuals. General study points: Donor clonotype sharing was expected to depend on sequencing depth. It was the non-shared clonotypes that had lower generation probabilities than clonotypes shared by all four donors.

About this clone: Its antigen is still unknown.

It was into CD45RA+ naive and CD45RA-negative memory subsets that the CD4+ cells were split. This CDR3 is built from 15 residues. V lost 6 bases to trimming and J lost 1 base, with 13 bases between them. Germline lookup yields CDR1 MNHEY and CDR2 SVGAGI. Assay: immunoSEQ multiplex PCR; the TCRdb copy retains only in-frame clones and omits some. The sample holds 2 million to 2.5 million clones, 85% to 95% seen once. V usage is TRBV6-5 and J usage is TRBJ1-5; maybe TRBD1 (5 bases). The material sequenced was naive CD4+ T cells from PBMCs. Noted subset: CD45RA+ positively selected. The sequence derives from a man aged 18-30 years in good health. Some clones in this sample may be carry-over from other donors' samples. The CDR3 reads CASRRRGGSNQPQHF. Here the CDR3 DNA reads TGTGCCAGCAGACGAAGGGGCGGAAGCAATCAGCCCCAGCATTTT.